The 27 T cell receptor beta chains reported below all come from one sample, sequenced in a study of CD8+ T cells in alopecia areata. Treatment indicated: oral pan-JAK inhibitor, 5-10 mg twice daily. The sequencing template was cDNA reverse transcribed from extracted RNA. The method was immunoSEQ multiplex PCR; TCRdb's version includes in-frame clones alone and lacks a portion of them. The data hold about 200,000 clones, with about 62% observed a single time. Sequencing used CD4+ T cells sorted from blood, obtained at week 24, from a patient treated with tofacitinib. These receptors were obtained from a human donor with alopecia areata.

This clone turned up a few times. The same CDR3 arises from other DNA sequences in this sample as well. V is TRBV7-2 and J is TRBJ2-7; 10 bases align to TRBD1. The CDR3 runs 15 residues. The germline V gene encodes CDR1 SGHTA and CDR2 FQGNSA. The trim removed 5 bases at V and 3 bases at J, leaving 7 bases unmatched. CDR3 in amino acids: CASSPRTGGVYEQYF. As DNA, the CDR3 is TGTGCCAGCAGCCCACGGACAGGGGGTGTCTACGAGCAGTACTTC. Using reference TRBV7-2 and TRBJ2-7 for the parts outside the CDR3, the full variable domain is GAGVSQSPSNKVTEKGKDVELRCDPISGHTALYWYRQSLGQGLEFLIYFQGNSAPDKSGLPSDRFSAERTGGSVSTLTIQRTQQEDSAVYLCASSPRTGGVYEQYFGPGTRLTVT.

The chain uses TRBV19 and TRBJ2-7; 9 bases are shared with TRBD1. With 3 bases clipped from V and 2 bases from J, the junction kept 11 bases outside the gene matches. The CDR3 extends over 17 amino acids. Per germline, CDR1 LNHDA and CDR2 SQIVND (reference sequence). CDR3: CASSMSGTGSPPYEQYF. The CDR3 DNA sequence: TGTGCCAGTAGTATGTCCGGGACAGGGTCACCTCCCTACGAGCAGTACTTC.

CDR3: CAWRLAGGNEQFF. The CDR3 nucleotides read TGTGCCTGGAGGTTGGCGGGAGGGAATGAGCAGTTCTTC. The V call is TRBV30, the J call TRBJ2-1; 9 bases map to TRBD2. The CDR3 covers 13 residues. V shed 3 bases, J shed 7 bases, and the junction held 4 bases outside the gene matches. The V gene's germline CDR1 is GTSNPN and CDR2 SVGIG (reference sequence). Together with reference TRBV30 and TRBJ2-1, the CDR3 gives the full variable domain: SQTIHQWPATLVQPVGSPLSLECTVEGTSNPNLYWYRQAAGRGLQLLFYSVGIGQISSEVPQNLSASRPQDRQFILSSKKLLLSDSGFYLCAWRLAGGNEQFFGPGTRLTVL.

In its sample, this clone was seen a few times. This chain joins TRBV29-1 and TRBJ2-1; D remains unclear. V gave up 3 bases and J gave up 0 bases, with 9 bases separating them. The CDR3 spans 14 residues. The germline gives CDR1 SQVTM, CDR2 ANQGSEA. The CDR3 DNA reads TGCAGCGTTGACGGCTGGAGCTCCTACAATGAGCAGTTCTTC. This translates into CSVDGWSSYNEQFF.

This clone was counted between two and nine times. This chain connects TRBV18 to TRBJ1-4; D is possibly TRBD1 (5 bases). The ends were cut back, 5 bases at V and 0 bases at J, with 13 bases in the middle. CDR1 and CDR2 (germline): KGHSH, LQKENI. CDR3 length: 16 amino acids. CDR3 bases: TGTGCCAGCTCATTCCGGGGGACCTCAACTAATGAAAAACTGTTTTTT. Amino acids: CASSFRGTSTNEKLFF. The entire variable domain, with the rest obtained from reference TRBV18 and TRBJ1-4, is as follows: NAGVMQNPRHLVRRRGQEARLRCSPMKGHSHVYWYRQLPEEGLKFMVYLQKENIIDESGMPKERFSAEFPKEGPSILRIQQVVRGDSAAYFCASSFRGTSTNEKLFFGSGTQLSVL.

This clone was counted between two and nine times. The J gene is TRBJ1-2, the V gene TRBV15; 9 bases fit TRBD1. Germline CDR1 and CDR2: LNHNV and YYDKDF (reference sequence). With V trimmed by 3 bases and J by 4 bases, 6 bases remained unmatched. The CDR3 spans 15 residues. Here the CDR3 DNA reads TGTGCCACCAGCAGGGGACAGGGTTTTGCCTATGGCTACACCTTC. Translated, it gives CATSRGQGFAYGYTF. The whole variable domain, filled in from reference TRBV15 and TRBJ1-2, reads DAMVIQNPRYQVTQFGKPVTLSCSQTLNHNVMYWYQQKSSQAPKLLFHYYDKDFNNEADTPDNFQSRRPNTSFCFLDIRSPGLGDTAMYLCATSRGQGFAYGYTFGSGTRLTVV.

V and J are TRBV20-1 and TRBJ2-7; D gene uncertain. V was cut by 6 bases and J by 4 bases, with 10 bases left in between. The CDR3 is 11 residues long. Germline assignment: CDR1 DFQATT and CDR2 SNEGSKA (reference sequence). As DNA, the CDR3 is TGCAGTGCCGACCAGCTGTACGAGCAGTACTTC. Its translation is CSADQLYEQYF.

The rearrangement uses TRBV29-1 and TRBJ2-5; 7 bases agree with TRBD2. This CDR3 comprises 16 residues. The junction had 15 bases not matched to a gene; V was cut back by 4 bases and J by 4 bases. The V gene's germline CDR1 is SQVTM and CDR2 ANQGSEA. CDR3 sequence reads: CSVVRGSSGGRETQYF. The CDR3 DNA sequence: TGCAGCGTTGTCCGCGGGAGTTCCGGGGGACGAGAGACCCAGTACTTC. Full variable domain (missing parts from reference TRBV29-1 and TRBJ2-5): SAVISQKPSRDICQRGTSLTIQCQVDSQVTMMFWYRQQPGQSLTLIATANQGSEATYESGFVIDKFPISRPNLTFSTLTVSNMSPEDSSIYLCSVVRGSSGGRETQYFGPGTRLLVL.

This clone was picked up one time. The chain is built from TRBV29-1 and TRBJ2-1, with D tentatively TRBD1 (5 bases). There are 13 residues in the CDR3. CDR1 and CDR2 from the germline V gene are SQVTM and ANQGSEA. With 6 bases removed from V and 3 bases from J, the gap between germline ends came to 12 bases. This chain's CDR3 is CSVVGHLYNEQFF. In DNA, the CDR3 is TGCAGCGTGGTAGGACATCTCTACAATGAGCAGTTCTTC.

The chain carries TRBV29-1 and TRBJ1-1; 9 nucleotides line up with TRBD1. From germline, CDR1 is SQVTM and CDR2 ANQGSEA. After removal of 0 bases from V and 0 bases from J, the junction contained 11 bases not matched to a gene. This CDR3 is 18 amino acids long. This chain's CDR3 is CSVEEDRTGAVVNTEAFF. In nucleotides, the CDR3 is TGCAGCGTTGAAGAGGATAGGACAGGGGCGGTGGTGAACACTGAAGCTTTCTTT.

J is TRBJ2-1 and V is TRBV6-5; a possible D gene is TRBD2 (5 bases). Germline CDR1 reads MNHEY; CDR2 reads SVGAGI. This CDR3 has 12 amino acids. V lost 5 bases to trimming and J lost 4 bases, with 6 bases between them. CDR3 bases: TGTGCCAGCAGTGGCGGGTACAATGAGCAGTTCTTC. It translates to CASSGGYNEQFF.

This clone was counted a few times. The V call is TRBV5-1, the J call TRBJ2-1, with 7 bases identical to TRBD2. With V trimmed by 3 bases and J by 6 bases, 12 bases remained unmatched. Germline CDR1 reads SGHRS; CDR2 reads YFSETQ. This CDR3 spans 16 amino acids. CDR3 region: CASSSSGTRLGNEQFF. CDR3 DNA sequence: TGCGCCAGCAGCTCCAGCGGGACCCGCCTTGGCAATGAGCAGTTCTTC. Together with reference TRBV5-1 and TRBJ2-1, the CDR3 gives the full variable domain: KAGVTQTPRYLIKTRGQQVTLSCSPISGHRSVSWYQQTPGQGLQFLFEYFSETQRNKGNFPGRFSGRQFSNSRSEMNVSTLELGDSALYLCASSSSGTRLGNEQFFGPGTRLTVL.

V is TRBV7-2 and J is TRBJ2-2; tentatively, D is TRBD1 (6 bases). From germline, CDR1 is SGHTA and CDR2 FQGNSA. V lost 1 base and J 4 bases, leaving 16 bases between the germline ends. This CDR3 contains 17 residues. CDR3 bases: TGTGCCAGCAGCTTAGGGGCTTACAGGGCGGGCACCGGGGAGCTGTTTTTT. Protein product: CASSLGAYRAGTGELFF.

The sample holds one count of this clone. CDR3 nucleotides: TGCGCCAGCAGTCAATCGCACCCGTTCGCGAACACCGGGGAGCTGTTTTTT. It translates to CASSQSHPFANTGELFF. The chain combines TRBV23-1 with TRBJ2-2; no clear D. TRBV23-1 is an open reading frame, and its role is uncertain. V lost 0 bases to trimming and J lost 0 bases, with 11 bases between them. The CDR3 runs 17 residues.

This chain joins TRBV7-9 and TRBJ2-5; 9 bases map to TRBD2. There are 16 residues in the CDR3. V trimming: 5 bases; J trimming: 1 base; junction bases outside the gene matches: 8. Germline V CDR1 and CDR2: SEHNR, FQNEAQ (reference sequence). The CDR3 region is CASSAGSGRPQETQYF. The DNA for the CDR3 is TGTGCCAGCAGCGCCGGCAGCGGGAGGCCCCAAGAGACCCAGTACTTC.

CDR3 nucleotide sequence: TGTGCCAGCAGTGAAGCGATTACGGGACAGGGTAAAGATACGCAGTATTTT. Translation gives CASSEAITGQGKDTQYF. V is TRBV2 and J is TRBJ2-3; 9 bases are shared with TRBD1. The CDR3 runs 17 residues. Germline V lookup: CDR1 SNHLY, CDR2 FYNNEI. J gave up 5 bases and V 0 bases, and 9 bases lay outside the gene matches.

The chain is built from TRBV29-1 and TRBJ2-3; the D is unclear. Germline-derived CDR1 and CDR2 are SQVTM and ANQGSEA. CDR3 length equals 11 residues. Deletions cut 3 bases from V and 3 bases from J, with 4 bases between. The CDR3 bases are TGCAGCGTTGATCATACAGATACGCAGTATTTT. Encoded protein: CSVDHTDTQYF.

Details on this clone: This CDR3 is also generated by other DNA sequences in the sample. J is TRBJ2-5 and V is TRBV5-1; TRBD1 matches 8 bases. CDR1 and CDR2 (germline): SGHRS, YFSETQ. This CDR3 is 13 amino acids long. J was trimmed by 5 bases and V by 0 bases; bases with no gene match: 0. In DNA, the CDR3 is TGCGCCAGCAGCTTGGGACAGGGGGAGACCCAGTACTTC. It yields the protein CASSLGQGETQYF.

The chain has TRBV28 and TRBJ2-1; D not certain. The germline gives CDR1 MDHEN, CDR2 SYDVKM. Trimming removed 5 bases from V and 9 bases from J, with 8 bases in between. The CDR3 extends over 11 amino acids. The CDR3 region has the DNA TGTGCCAGCAGTATACTGAGTGAGCAGTTCTTC. Translating gives CASSILSEQFF. Full variable domain (missing parts from reference TRBV28 and TRBJ2-1): DVKVTQSSRYLVKRTGEKVFLECVQDMDHENMFWYRQDPGLGLRLIYFSYDVKMKEKGDIPEGYSVSREKKERFSLILESASTNQTSMYLCASSILSEQFFGPGTRLTVL.

V gene TRBV10-3 combines with J gene TRBJ2-7; D could derive from TRBD1 or TRBD2 (7 bases each). V gave up 5 bases and J gave up 6 bases, with 11 bases separating them. This CDR3 has 12 amino acids. CDR1 is ENHRY and CDR2 is SYGVKD in the germline V gene. CDR3 DNA: TGTGCCATCAGTCCAGGGGGGGGCGAGCAGTACTTC. Encoded protein: CAISPGGGEQYF.

Notes on this clone: The sample contains more than one DNA sequence encoding this CDR3. The chain uses TRBV5-1 and TRBJ2-5; D is ambiguous. Trimming stripped 0 bases from V and 3 bases from J, with 3 bases between. CDR3 length: 12 amino acids. Germline loops: CDR1 SGHRS, CDR2 YFSETQ. The CDR3 spells CASSLGEETQYF. The CDR3 DNA reads as TGCGCCAGCAGCTTGGGTGAAGAGACCCAGTACTTC.

The gene calls are TRBV29-1 and TRBJ2-7; 11 bases match TRBD1. CDR3 length: 13 amino acids. V was clipped by 7 bases and J by 3 bases; unmatched bases: 5. Per germline, CDR1 SQVTM and CDR2 ANQGSEA. Here the CDR3 reads CSGGTGGIYEQYF. The CDR3, as DNA: TGCAGCGGAGGGACAGGGGGGATCTACGAGCAGTACTTC.

This clone came up once. This chain links TRBV6-1 with TRBJ2-6; tentatively, D is TRBD1 (6 bases). Germline CDR1 and CDR2: MNHNS and SASEGT. CDR3 size: 13 residues. V was trimmed by 11 bases and J by 4 bases, leaving 12 bases between them. The CDR3 here is CAYRASGANVLTF. The DNA for the CDR3 is TGTGCCTACAGGGCTTCCGGGGCCAACGTCCTGACTTTC.

The genes are TRBV5-6 and TRBJ2-5; D gene unclear. Looked up from germline, CDR1 is SGHDT and CDR2 is YYEEEE. The CDR3 length is 13 residues. Trimming removed 0 bases at V and 4 bases at J, with 7 bases between. As DNA, the CDR3 is TGTGCCAGCAGCTTGGGACAAGGAGAGACCCAGTACTTC. Its translation is CASSLGQGETQYF.

The rearrangement joins TRBV18 to TRBJ1-1; 9 bases agree with TRBD1. The length of the CDR3 is 15 residues. Germline CDR1 is KGHSH and CDR2 is LQKENI. J was trimmed by 6 bases and V by 4 bases; bases with no gene match: 9. The CDR3, as DNA: TGTGCCAGCTCACAGATGACAGGGGGGGACCCTGAAGCTTTCTTT. Its protein product is CASSQMTGGDPEAFF. Together with reference TRBV18 and TRBJ1-1, the CDR3 gives the full variable domain: NAGVMQNPRHLVRRRGQEARLRCSPMKGHSHVYWYRQLPEEGLKFMVYLQKENIIDESGMPKERFSAEFPKEGPSILRIQQVVRGDSAAYFCASSQMTGGDPEAFFGQGTRLTVV.

This chain links TRBV10-3 with TRBJ2-5; 9 bases map to TRBD2. The germline CDR1 and CDR2 sequences are ENHRY and SYGVKD. The length of the CDR3 is 12 residues. V dropped 9 bases and J dropped 3; count of bases not matched to a gene: 2. CDR3 in amino acids: CAIGLAKETQYF. In DNA form, the CDR3 reads TGTGCCATAGGACTAGCGAAAGAGACCCAGTACTTC.

V is TRBV7-2 and J is TRBJ1-2, with D hard to call. V was trimmed by 5 bases and J by 5 bases, leaving 12 bases between them. The CDR3 is 13 residues long. Germline values: CDR1 SGHTA, CDR2 FQGNSA. CDR3 in DNA: TGTGCCAGCAGCCCCCGGGTTCGGTATGGCTACACCTTC. It is translated as CASSPRVRYGYTF.